This paragraph reports one T cell receptor (beta chain). Its antigen is not yet known. No base-level quality is on record; no much larger clone is a single base apart. Counted from cysteine to phenylalanine, this CDR3 has 14 amino acids. Of all the DNA, just the CDR3 is kept, 42 bases in frame from base 1. V ends up 5 bases short and J 8 bases short, with an unmatched junction base count of 4. As encoded in the germline V gene (reference sequence), CDR1 is LNHDA while CDR2 is SQIVND. The cohort was made up of 666 healthy bone marrow donors. At the time of sampling, all cohort members were nominally healthy, though unrecorded immune exposures were likely present. The donor was CMV seropositive and was included in the group of 250 to 300 seropositive cohort members. A peripheral blood sample was provided by each donor, and peripheral blood mononuclear cells were used for TCR beta sequencing. Genomic DNA extraction from the blood cell samples was performed with the Qiagen DNeasy Blood Extraction Kit.

Libraries were prepared through the immunoSEQ multiplex PCR assay. The multiplex PCR relied on a mix of 60 forward primers for TCR Vbeta segments and 13 reverse primers for TCR Jbeta segments. The CDR3 region of rearranged TCR beta genes was amplified from genomic DNA with a multiplex PCR assay. The amplified TCR beta libraries were sequenced on the Illumina HiSeq System as 87-base-pair reads. Processing in the source paper ran as follows. A later analysis counted about 80 million unique TCR beta chains across the 666 repertoires, and roughly 9.9 million of these chains were shared by at least two donors. Raw reads were error-corrected and collapsed into unique sequences by a nearest-neighbor algorithm in which closely related sequences were merged to remove PCR and sequencing errors. Alignment of CDR3 sequences to IMGT reference sequences was used to assign V, D and J gene segments. For a sequence to be retained, a match of at least six nucleotides was required to both a V gene segment and a J gene segment. A rearrangement counted as productive if the CDR3 had no stop codons and remained in frame with V and J, and every other rearrangement counted as non-productive. Following IMGT convention, CDR3 was defined as the stretch from the second conserved V-encoded cysteine up to the conserved J-encoded phenylalanine. Sequences without an unambiguous match to a single V gene segment were excluded from the earlier analysis of 500 to 700 of the donors. An earlier analysis of 587 of the donors classified V segments as functional when productive rearrangements were above 56.7% and as segregating when the standard deviation between donors was above 5%. To diagnose cytomegalovirus status from the catalog of TCR beta chain sequences, a statistical classification framework was built. V and J gene assignment, in a later analysis, came from comparing TCR nucleotide sequences with IMGT/GENE-DB human TR gene sequences. In a later analysis, CDR3 sequences and most-parsimonious VDJ recombination scenarios were assigned using the TCRdist pipeline. In a later analysis, every TCR beta chain was defined by the combination of its CDR3 amino acid sequence and its V-gene family, and reads without a unique V-gene family were dropped. To address suspected cross-contamination and a sequencing artifact, a later analysis removed roughly 580 highly shared, low-generation-probability nucleotide sequences. In a later analysis, a clonal expansion index for each public chain was calculated from normalized within-repertoire ranks of inferred template counts. In a later analysis, generation probabilities were computed using a VDJ recombination model fitted to out-of-frame rearrangements, and the results were checked against IGoR. In a later analysis, hypergeometric tests were used to score TCR-TCR, TCR-HLA and TCR-CMV co-occurrence, with a repertoire-size bias correction applied to TCR pairs. A later analysis estimated false discovery rates by permuting HLA or CMV assignments 20 times. In a later analysis, co-occurring TCRs were grouped using DBSCAN, with TCRdist sequence similarity added in when clustering inside HLA-allele-positive subsets. Repertoires with fewer than 30,000 or more than 120,000 public chains, plus five repertoires with anomalous nucleotide sharing, were excluded from co-occurrence clustering. TCRdb re-hosts the immuneACCESS table, in-frame sequences only. Its copies lack some clones; in the studies checked, an unresolved V gene accounts for under half of them, and the cause for the rest is not known. Clonal size and the V and J genes are those of that table, whereas D and trimming came from the DNA. In this sample the table shows 90,000 to 130,000 clones, less than 85% of which occur a single time. Clones ranked in the top ten supply 13% of the sample.

This sample was taken from a study of cytomegalovirus exposure and HLA in healthy donors (dated by TCRdb to about 2017). Background for the entire study: According to an earlier analysis of around 600 of the donors, 150 million to 200 million T cells yielded 120 million or so unique TCR beta sequences and approximately 300 Gb of sequence data. Typing coverage differed by locus: A, B, C, DRB1 and DQB1 were typed in about 620-630 donors, DQA1 in about 550, DPA1 in around 580, and DPB1 in 400 to 480. In an earlier analysis of around 540 of the donors, high-throughput TCR beta sequencing was used to judge whether each TCR beta V gene segment behaved as functional or pseudogenic. Rather than using new phenotypic data, the later analysis identified candidate immune exposures from TCR beta sequences and from how often those sequences occurred across donors. The study aimed to test whether signatures of past pathogen exposure could be identified by cataloging public T cell receptors. Of the approximately 400 genotyped donors, around 81% fell in the genetic ancestry cluster associated with self-reported Caucasian donors. A later genetic analysis took genome-wide SNP genotypes for about three fifths of the roughly 670 donors and used that subset as a discovery cohort. HLA typing covered class I and class II loci at four-digit resolution. In a later analysis, previously published TCR beta repertoires from more than 500 donors were re-analyzed and high-resolution HLA genotyping was added so that TCR occurrence patterns could be studied. The study combined high-throughput TCR immunosequencing, statistical association of individual TCRs with disease status, and machine learning to predict cytomegalovirus infection status. About five DR-DQ haplotypes were handled as single units for association and clustering, since linkage in the cohort was strong. Donor age, sex, ethnicity and CMV serostatus were compiled alongside the repertoire data. All discovery cohort repertoires had been generated on a single sequencing platform. Among around 400 genotyped donors of the cohort, an average of around 240,000 unique TCR beta nucleotide sequences was sequenced per donor, of which about 19% were non-productive. Along with the 666-subject first cohort, a separate validation cohort of around 120 different subjects was used. Using immunosequencing, the study profiled T cell repertoires from about 620 subjects and related those repertoires to cytomegalovirus serostatus. An early release covering roughly 580 HLA-typed donors comprised about 300 gigabases of sequencing data and 65 million to 100 million unique TCR sequences. What the study reported, not specific to this receptor: The classifier was reported to diagnose cytomegalovirus status with high specificity and sensitivity in both the original and validation cohorts. A cluster of highly shared sequence variants was judged likely to be a technical artifact of the sequencing pipeline. In an earlier analysis of over 550 of the donors, most TCR beta V segments were observed in productive rearrangements about 87% or about 30% of the time, broadly matching IMGT annotations. In a later analysis, TCR association rates were found to vary across HLA loci, with the most associated TCRs seen for DRB1 alleles and the fewest for HLA-C alleles. A further reported finding was that TCR beta sequences accurately predicted the HLA-A and HLA-B alleles for most subjects in the first cohort. In a later analysis, several top co-occurrence clusters were reported to appear linked to parvovirus B19, influenza, CMV and Epstein-Barr virus. According to a later analysis, most CMV-associated TCR beta chains appeared to be HLA-restricted, and the HLA associations seemed to be driven largely by CMV exposure. Linkage disequilibrium might explain the correlated functional status among segregating V segments, but an unknown experimental factor could not be excluded. Strong co-occurrence of HLA alleles, especially DR and DQ, made assigning TCR associations to individual alleles difficult. For the cohort, immune exposure information was limited to CMV serostatus. Across donors, most TCR sequences were observed very rarely, whereas some public TCRs were present in many individuals. Some IMGT-functional V segments, including TRBV6-2 and TRBV6-3, could not be distinguished by the 87-base-pair reads and were therefore excluded. A later analysis associated 17,000 or so TCR beta sequences with specific HLA alleles at a false discovery rate of 0.05. A few of the identified cytomegalovirus-associated TCR beta chains were confirmed in vitro to be specific for cytomegalovirus antigens. In a later genetic analysis, a missense DCLRE1C variant was associated with V-gene and J-gene trimming of TCR beta chains, and the association was replicated in an independent cohort. Because some donors lacked HLA typing at each locus, the association tests relied only on the typed subset. A later analysis found that HLA-associated TCR beta chains were more clonally expanded and had lower generation probabilities than equally common non-associated chains. The authors suggested that the approach could potentially be extended to other disease states and immunological phenotypes. Roughly uniform sequencing depth across donors was assumed in presence/absence analyses, although this assumption may not hold. The cohort was sequenced for TCR beta chains only, and without alpha or paired-chain data the features that could be detected were limited. The earlier analysis of around 600 of the donors excluded roughly 16 rarely observed V segments, including chromosome 9 orphons, because counts were too low. In the study, around 150 TCR beta chains were listed as associated with cytomegalovirus. According to a later genetic analysis, donors in an Asian-associated ancestry cluster had fewer N-insertions in productive TCRs than the approximately 650-donor mean.

The sequence was obtained from a man aged 30 to 39 in good health and CMV-seropositive. The sample comprised PBMCs. Recombination joined TRBV19 with TRBJ1-6; 9 bases in the middle match TRBD1. The nucleotide sequence reads TGTGCCAGTAGTCTCCGGGACAGGGATTCACCCCTCCACTTT. Translated, this is CASSLRDRDSPLHF.